These 27 T cell receptor beta chains originate from one sample sequenced in a study of response to subunit inactivated influenza vaccine. Using its own MiXCR run on the RT-PCR reads, TCRdb lists one record per CDR3 protein. Of some 550,000 distinct CDR3 sequences in the sample, under 30% were seen once. These records were also assigned to another study, of T cells expressing NK-cell markers. According to that study: 5'RACE template switching with UMIs generated TCR beta cDNA.

The specimen was CD4+ T cells sorted from PBMCs, collected 11 to 12 days after vaccination. These receptors originate from a man aged 45-65 years who received an inactivated influenza vaccine.

This clonotype was seen a handful of times. This rearrangement joins TRBV12-3 or TRBV12-4 to TRBJ1-1, with 10 bases lining up with TRBD1. With V trimmed by 6 bases and J by 11 bases, 9 bases remained unmatched. The CDR3 covers 13 residues. In DNA, the CDR3 is TGTGCCAGCAGGCCTGACAGGGGGCTTGGGGCTTTCTTT. Translated, it gives CASRPDRGLGAFF.

This rearrangement joins TRBV24-1 to TRBJ2-1; a possible D gene is TRBD1 (7 bases). Trimming left V 1 base short and J 7 bases short, with 16 bases between. There are 16 residues in the CDR3. From germline, CDR1 is KGHDR and CDR2 SFDVKD. For the CDR3, the DNA is TGTGCCACCAGTGATTTCTCCCAGGGGGGACGGAATGAGCAGTTCTTC. Translation gives CATSDFSQGGRNEQFF.

This chain links TRBV5-1 with TRBJ2-2; D is perhaps TRBD1 (5 bases). The CDR3 loop spans 13 amino acids. The germline V and J ends were trimmed by 4 bases and 3 bases, with 7 bases remaining between them. Germline V lookup: CDR1 SGHRS, CDR2 YFSETQ. This chain's CDR3 is CASSIRDTGELFF. CDR3 in DNA: TGCGCCAGCAGCATCAGGGACACCGGGGAGCTGTTTTTT.

In its sample, this clonotype was seen a few times. This chain links TRBV11-2 with TRBJ1-2; 7 nucleotides align to TRBD1. The germline V gene has CDR1 SGHAT and CDR2 FQNNGV. CDR3 length: 14 residues. Trimming took 5 bases from V and 6 from J; bases not matched to a gene: 9. Here the CDR3 reads CASSQTGILNGYTF. The DNA of the CDR3 is TGTGCCAGCAGCCAGACAGGGATATTGAATGGCTACACCTTC.

The chain links TRBV15 to TRBJ2-7; the D is unclear. Germline lookup yields CDR1 LNHNV and CDR2 YYDKDF (reference sequence). With 1 base removed from V and 5 bases from J, the gap between germline ends came to 6 bases. The CDR3 extends over 12 amino acids. The CDR3: CATSRVDDEQYF. CDR3 bases: TGTGCCACCAGCAGAGTGGACGACGAGCAGTACTTC. Full variable domain (outside the CDR3, taken from reference TRBV15 and TRBJ2-7): DAMVIQNPRYQVTQFGKPVTLSCSQTLNHNVMYWYQQKSSQAPKLLFHYYDKDFNNEADTPDNFQSRRPNTSFCFLDIRSPGLGDTAMYLCATSRVDDEQYFGPGTRLTVT.

This clonotype was counted between two and nine times. The chain joins TRBV7-2 to TRBJ2-3; 11 bases fit TRBD2. V was pared by 4 bases and J by 1 base, with 1 base of the junction left unmatched. CDR3 length: 15 residues. Germline V gene sequence: CDR1 SGHTA, CDR2 FQGNSA. This chain's CDR3 is CASSSSGGRTDTQYF. The CDR3 nucleotides are TGTGCCAGCAGCTCTAGCGGGGGGCGCACAGATACGCAGTATTTT.

The chain uses TRBV5-1 and TRBJ1-2, with 7 bases that match TRBD1. The CDR3 consists of 15 residues. Germline CDR1 SGHRS, CDR2 YFSETQ. J gave up 6 bases and V 4 bases, and 12 bases lay outside the gene matches. CDR3 DNA sequence: TGCGCCAGCAGCAAGTCCGGGACAGAGGAAGATGGCTACACCTTC. This translates into CASSKSGTEEDGYTF. Full variable domain (outside the CDR3, taken from reference TRBV5-1 and TRBJ1-2): KAGVTQTPRYLIKTRGQQVTLSCSPISGHRSVSWYQQTPGQGLQFLFEYFSETQRNKGNFPGRFSGRQFSNSRSEMNVSTLELGDSALYLCASSKSGTEEDGYTFGSGTRLTVV.

This chain uses TRBV6-5 with TRBJ1-2; D not resolved. In germline, CDR1 is MNHEY, CDR2 SVGAGI. The V and J ends lost 1 base and 0 bases respectively, with 12 bases between them. The CDR3 runs to 16 residues. The CDR3 nucleotides are TGTGCCAGCAGTTACTTCACACCGATTACTAACTATGGCTACACCTTC. Its protein product is CASSYFTPITNYGYTF.

The sample holds a few counts of this clonotype. J is TRBJ1-2 and V is TRBV12-3 or TRBV12-4, with D tentatively TRBD1 (6 bases). The CDR3 has 13 residues. Deletions cut 5 bases from V and 6 bases from J, with 13 bases between. The CDR3 here is CASSPESGDGYTF. DNA of the CDR3: TGTGCCAGCAGTCCAGAATCAGGGGATGGCTACACCTTC.

This clonotype was detected many times. This chain joins TRBV4-3 and TRBJ2-7, with D possibly matching TRBD2 (6 bases). This CDR3 is built from 14 residues. V was pared by 4 bases and J by 7 bases, with 17 bases between. Per germline, CDR1 LGHNA and CDR2 YSLEER. DNA for the CDR3: TGCGCCAGCAGCCGACTAGTGGGGTTGGGGGAGCAGTACTTC. This gives the protein CASSRLVGLGEQYF.

This clonotype was counted between two and nine times. The chain links TRBV3-1 to TRBJ2-1, with 9 nucleotides matching TRBD2. After removal of 3 bases from V and 6 bases from J, the junction contained 6 bases not matched to a gene. The CDR3 spans 15 residues. Germline-derived CDR1 and CDR2 are LGHDT and YNNKEL (reference sequence). As DNA, the CDR3 is TGTGCCAGCAGCCATCCTCTAGCGGGGAGCAATGAGCAGTTCTTC. It is translated as CASSHPLAGSNEQFF.

This clonotype appeared a few times. This chain links TRBV28 with TRBJ2-6, with D unresolved. Deletions cut 7 bases from V and 0 bases from J, with 10 bases between. Germline-derived CDR1 and CDR2 are MDHEN and SYDVKM. This CDR3 comprises 15 residues. The CDR3 sequence: CASISWNSGANVLTF. In DNA form, the CDR3 reads TGTGCCAGCATTTCCTGGAACTCTGGGGCCAACGTCCTGACTTTC.

With regard to this clonotype: At one end, the junction sequence differs from germline, possibly due to a read error. The chain employs TRBV5-1 and TRBJ2-2; possibly TRBD2 for D (5 bases). This CDR3 comprises 12 residues. The V gene's germline CDR1 is SGHRS and CDR2 YFSETQ. CDR3 bases: TGCGCCAGCAGCCCAGGCGCCGGGGAGATGTTTTTT. Amino acids: CASSPGAGEMFF.

The sample holds many counts of this clonotype. The chain links TRBV11-2 to TRBJ2-1; TRBD2 matches at 14 bases. Looked up from germline, CDR1 is SGHAT and CDR2 is FQNNGV. The trim removed 5 bases at V and 3 bases at J, leaving 9 bases unmatched. The CDR3 sequence is 18 residues long. This CDR3 reads CASSPGGLAGASYNEQFF. CDR3 in DNA: TGTGCCAGCAGCCCCGGGGGACTAGCGGGGGCTAGCTACAATGAGCAGTTCTTC.

The rearrangement uses TRBV14 and TRBJ2-1, with 8 bases that match TRBD2. Unmatched junction bases numbered 5, after V lost 4 bases and J lost 3 bases. The V gene's germline CDR1 is SGHDN and CDR2 FVKESK. The CDR3 has 15 amino acids. The CDR3 loop is CASSLPGLGYNEQFF. CDR3 nucleotides: TGTGCCAGCAGCCTCCCGGGACTAGGCTACAATGAGCAGTTCTTC.

This chain links TRBV5-5 with TRBJ2-3; TRBD1 might be the D (5 bases). The CDR3 loop spans 15 amino acids. The germline V and J ends were trimmed by 4 bases and 1 base, with 13 bases remaining between them. From germline, CDR1 is SGHKS and CDR2 YYEKEE (reference sequence). The DNA of the CDR3 is TGTGCCAGCAGCCCTACACAACAGGGCACAGATACGCAGTATTTT. Translated: CASSPTQQGTDTQYF.

A few counts support this clonotype. The chain employs TRBV4-2 and TRBJ2-7, with 7 positions matching TRBD1. Germline trimming cut 2 bases from V and 5 bases from J; bases unmatched to any gene: 9. Germline values: CDR1 LGHNA, CDR2 YNFKEQ. The CDR3 sequence is 15 residues long. CDR3 residues: CASSQPDRMGNEQYF. The CDR3 nucleotides read TGTGCCAGCAGCCAACCGGACAGGATGGGTAACGAGCAGTACTTC.

This clonotype was detected only a few times. J is TRBJ2-1 and V is TRBV2; 12 bases are shared with TRBD2. V trimming: 6 bases; J trimming: 9 bases; junction bases outside the gene matches: 6. CDR3 length equals 14 residues. Germline V gene lookup returns CDR1 SNHLY and CDR2 FYNNEI. The CDR3 spells CASRVLAGGAEQFF. The CDR3 DNA reads as TGTGCCAGCAGAGTGCTAGCGGGGGGGGCTGAGCAGTTCTTC.

This clonotype was picked up a small number of times. The chain links TRBV5-4 to TRBJ2-2, with D perhaps TRBD1 or TRBD2 (5 bases each). The germline V gene encodes CDR1 SGHNT and CDR2 YYREEE (reference sequence). This CDR3 has 16 residues. Trimming shortened V by 7 bases and J by 4 bases, and 20 bases separated the two germline ends. In DNA form, the CDR3 reads TGTGCCAGCGCTAAGAGGGACGGAGGTACCACCGGGGAGCTGTTTTTT. Its protein is CASAKRDGGTTGELFF.

The rearrangement uses TRBV6-4 and TRBJ2-4; 14 bases line up with TRBD2. CDR3 size: 20 residues. V was pared by 5 bases and J by 0 bases, with 12 bases of the junction left unmatched. CDR1 MRHNA and CDR2 SNTAGT come from the germline V gene. CDR3 sequence (DNA): TGTGCCAGCAGTACACTAGGGGGACTAGCGGGGGACGGAGCCAAAAACATTCAGTACTTC. It encodes CASSTLGGLAGDGAKNIQYF.

The V and J genes are TRBV3-1 and TRBJ2-2; D perhaps matches TRBD2 (6 bases). V was pared by 0 bases and J by 7 bases, with 15 bases between. Germline V gives CDR1 LGHDT, CDR2 YNNKEL (reference sequence). CDR3 length equals 16 residues. CDR3 protein: CASSQDGGSGSGELFF. DNA of the CDR3: TGTGCCAGCAGCCAAGATGGGGGGTCAGGAAGCGGGGAGCTGTTTTTT.

The genes are TRBV6-1 and TRBJ1-6, with D unresolved. Germline V gene lookup returns CDR1 MNHNS and CDR2 SASEGT. The CDR3 runs to 14 residues. V dropped 6 bases and J dropped 0 bases, with 6 bases sitting between them. CDR3 coding DNA: TGTGCCAGCAGGGAGAGCTCCTATAATTCACCCCTCCACTTT. Amino acid sequence: CASRESSYNSPLHF.

This chain connects TRBV12-3 or TRBV12-4 to TRBJ2-1, with D possibly TRBD2 on 5 matching bases. The V end lost 5 bases, the J end lost 1 base, and 15 bases lay between the germline ends. The CDR3 length is 16 residues. The CDR3 sequence is CASSPTRRASYNEQFF. The CDR3, as DNA: TGTGCCAGCAGTCCGACTCGGCGGGCTTCCTACAATGAGCAGTTCTTC.

This sequence joins TRBV20-1 and TRBJ1-1, with 9 bases identical to TRBD1. The germline CDR1 and CDR2 sequences are DFQATT and SNEGSKA (reference sequence). CDR3 length: 12 residues. CDR3 sequence reads: CSPPGQGHEAFF. CDR3 coding DNA: TGCAGCCCGCCGGGACAGGGACATGAAGCTTTCTTT.

In this sample, this clonotype turned up a few times. The chain links TRBV5-1 to TRBJ2-5, with 8 bases fitting TRBD1. The length of the CDR3 is 17 residues. After removal of 6 bases from V and 5 bases from J, the junction contained 18 bases not matched to a gene. Germline assignment: CDR1 SGHRS and CDR2 YFSETQ. The CDR3 nucleotides read TGCGCCAGCACCTCATCTCTCCCTGGACAGGGAGAGGAGACCCAGTACTTC. This translates into CASTSSLPGQGEETQYF. The variable domain in full, completed from reference TRBV5-1 and TRBJ2-5, reads KAGVTQTPRYLIKTRGQQVTLSCSPISGHRSVSWYQQTPGQGLQFLFEYFSETQRNKGNFPGRFSGRQFSNSRSEMNVSTLELGDSALYLCASTSSLPGQGEETQYFGPGTRLLVL.

This sequence joins TRBV6-1 and TRBJ2-1; 13 bases match TRBD2. Trimming cost V 7 bases and J 7 bases; bases outside gene matches: 10. This CDR3 comprises 16 residues. Germline V gene lookup returns CDR1 MNHNS and CDR2 SASEGT. CDR3 loop: CASISLAGGSRNEQFF. The CDR3, as DNA: TGTGCCAGCATCTCACTAGCGGGAGGGTCTAGGAATGAGCAGTTCTTC.

This clonotype showed up just a few times. This chain joins TRBV12-3 or TRBV12-4 and TRBJ2-3; D call uncertain. This CDR3 region has 14 residues. V lost 4 bases, J lost 6 bases, and 14 bases lay in between. The CDR3 DNA is TGTGCCAGCAGTTCCTCACTTGGACCCGATACGCAGTATTTT. Translating it yields CASSSSLGPDTQYF.